Listed below are T cell receptor beta chains from one sample, sequenced in a study of early stage breast cancer tumors. Profiled with immunoSEQ multiplex PCR; TCRdb holds only in-frame clones, not every one. The data contain more than 60,000 clones, roughly 84% of them singletons. The sample taken for sequencing was blood. These receptors were taken from a person in their sixties or seventies with breast cancer. CDR3s include the opening cysteine and the closing phenylalanine or tryptophan. Fields, in order: clone size, J gene, D gene, V gene, CDR3 DNA, CDR3 protein. A D gene is named only where the DNA matches it firmly. Size is omitted from some rows. Given values are once, few, many or a class for expanded clones.

abundance: .; j_gene: TRBJ1-5; d_gene: TRBD1; v_gene: TRBV5-4; CDR3nt: TGTGCCAGCAGCTCCCAGGGGGTGGAAAATCAGCCCCAGCATTTT; CDR3aa: CASSSQGVENQPQHF
abundance: .; j_gene: TRBJ1-3; d_gene: .; v_gene: TRBV9; CDR3nt: TGTGCCAGCACCAAGCGGGGAGGGCAAGGAAACACCATATATTTT; CDR3aa: CASTKRGGQGNTIYF
abundance: .; j_gene: TRBJ2-2; d_gene: .; v_gene: TRBV6-6; CDR3nt: TGTGCCAGCACTCAGGGATCTTCCGGCCCCGGGGAGCTGTTTTTT; CDR3aa: CASTQGSSGPGELFF
abundance: few; j_gene: TRBJ1-4; d_gene: .; v_gene: TRBV4-2; CDR3nt: TGTGCCAGCAGCCAAGATAATGAAAAACTGTTTTTT; CDR3aa: CASSQDNEKLFF
abundance: .; j_gene: TRBJ2-1; d_gene: .; v_gene: TRBV27; CDR3nt: TGTGCCAGCAGTTTAAGACTTCCTTACAATGAGCAGTTCTTC; CDR3aa: CASSLRLPYNEQFF
abundance: once; j_gene: TRBJ2-5; d_gene: .; v_gene: TRBV2; CDR3nt: TGTGCCAGCAGTGTCCCTGTGGAAGAGACCCAGTACTTC; CDR3aa: CASSVPVEETQYF
abundance: .; j_gene: TRBJ1-2; d_gene: .; v_gene: TRBV19; CDR3nt: TGTGCCAGTCGAGGAGGGGGGCGATACTATGGCTACACCTTC; CDR3aa: CASRGGGRYYGYTF
abundance: .; j_gene: TRBJ2-3; d_gene: .; v_gene: TRBV6-1; CDR3nt: TGTGCCAGCAGGGAGGGACAGACCACAGATACGCAGTATTTT; CDR3aa: CASREGQTTDTQYF
abundance: once; j_gene: TRBJ2-3; d_gene: .; v_gene: TRBV18; CDR3nt: TGTGCCAGCTCACCTCAGCTAAGTGGTGGCACAGATACGCAGTATTTT; CDR3aa: CASSPQLSGGTDTQYF
abundance: .; j_gene: TRBJ2-3; d_gene: .; v_gene: TRBV5-6; CDR3nt: TGTGCCAGCAGCGGGCTCCAGCTCCCAGATACGCAGTATTTT; CDR3aa: CASSGLQLPDTQYF
abundance: once; j_gene: TRBJ2-1; d_gene: TRBD2; v_gene: TRBV18; CDR3nt: TGTGCCAGCTCACCAGCCGCGGGGGGGTACAATGAGCAGTTCTTC; CDR3aa: CASSPAAGGYNEQFF
abundance: .; j_gene: TRBJ1-2; d_gene: TRBD1; v_gene: TRBV5-1; CDR3nt: TGCGCCACCCGACAGGGGGCGGATGGCTACACCTTC; CDR3aa: CATRQGADGYTF
abundance: .; j_gene: TRBJ1-6; d_gene: .; v_gene: TRBV4-1; CDR3nt: TGCGCCAGCAGCCAAGTGGGGCCCAATAATTCACCCCTCCACTTT; CDR3aa: CASSQVGPNNSPLHF
abundance: .; j_gene: TRBJ1-1; d_gene: .; v_gene: TRBV28; CDR3nt: TGTGCCAGCAGATGGGACATCCTGAACACTGAAGCTTTCTTT; CDR3aa: CASRWDILNTEAFF
abundance: .; j_gene: TRBJ2-7; d_gene: .; v_gene: TRBV6-6; CDR3nt: TGTGCCAGCAGTTACTCGAGGATTCTCTCCTACGAGCAGTACTTC; CDR3aa: CASSYSRILSYEQYF
abundance: once; j_gene: TRBJ2-1; d_gene: .; v_gene: TRBV11-2; CDR3nt: TGTGCCAGCAGCCTCCTCAATGAGCAGTTCTTC; CDR3aa: CASSLLNEQFF
abundance: .; j_gene: TRBJ1-5; d_gene: .; v_gene: TRBV19; CDR3nt: TGTGCCAGTAGTATAGGACTTAGCAATCAGCCCCAGCATTTT; CDR3aa: CASSIGLSNQPQHF
abundance: .; j_gene: TRBJ2-1; d_gene: TRBD2; v_gene: TRBV6-1; CDR3nt: TGTGCCAGCAGTGAACGTCAGCGGGGGGGCTTCTTC; CDR3aa: CASSERQRGGFF
abundance: .; j_gene: TRBJ2-7; d_gene: TRBD1; v_gene: TRBV10-3; CDR3nt: TGTGCCACAATACACGAGGGACAGGAGTACTTC; CDR3aa: CATIHEGQEYF
abundance: .; j_gene: TRBJ2-5; d_gene: TRBD1; v_gene: TRBV5-1; CDR3nt: TGCGCCAGCAGCCTCGGACAGGGGCAAGAGACCCAGTACTTC; CDR3aa: CASSLGQGQETQYF
abundance: .; j_gene: TRBJ2-3; d_gene: .; v_gene: TRBV5-1; CDR3nt: TGCGCCAGCAGTGAATGGGGGGGCACTAGCACAGATACGCAGTATTTT; CDR3aa: CASSEWGGTSTDTQYF
abundance: .; j_gene: TRBJ2-3; d_gene: .; v_gene: TRBV5-5; CDR3nt: TGTGCCAGCAGCTTGGGGACTAGCACAGATACGCAGTATTTT; CDR3aa: CASSLGTSTDTQYF
abundance: few; j_gene: TRBJ2-2; d_gene: .; v_gene: TRBV6-5; CDR3nt: TGTGCCAGCAGTTACTCGGCTAGCGCAGCCGGGGAGCTGTTTTTT; CDR3aa: CASSYSASAAGELFF
abundance: .; j_gene: TRBJ2-2; d_gene: .; v_gene: TRBV7-6; CDR3nt: TGTGCCAGCAGCTTGCCCAGCACCGGGGAGCTGTTTTTT; CDR3aa: CASSLPSTGELFF
abundance: few; j_gene: TRBJ1-1; d_gene: .; v_gene: TRBV30; CDR3nt: TGTGCCTGGAGGAAGACAGTGAACACTGAAGCTTTCTTT; CDR3aa: CAWRKTVNTEAFF
abundance: .; j_gene: TRBJ2-2; d_gene: .; v_gene: TRBV5-1; CDR3nt: TGCGCCAGCAGCTTGGAGGGGCGACAGGTTAGCACCGGGGAGCTGTTTTTT; CDR3aa: CASSLEGRQVSTGELFF
abundance: .; j_gene: TRBJ2-1; d_gene: TRBD2; v_gene: TRBV6-4; CDR3nt: TGTGCCAGCAGTGAGAGTAGCGGGGGATTTTACAATGAGCAGTTCTTC; CDR3aa: CASSESSGGFYNEQFF
abundance: .; j_gene: TRBJ2-6; d_gene: TRBD1; v_gene: TRBV7-9; CDR3nt: TGTGCCAGCAGCGCACCGGGACAGGGTTTTGGGGCCAACGTCCTGACTTTC; CDR3aa: CASSAPGQGFGANVLTF
abundance: .; j_gene: TRBJ2-7; d_gene: TRBD2; v_gene: TRBV28; CDR3nt: TGTGCCAGCCGTCTAGCGGGGGTTTTCTCCTACGAGCAGTACTTC; CDR3aa: CASRLAGVFSYEQYF
abundance: few; j_gene: TRBJ2-3; d_gene: .; v_gene: TRBV2; CDR3nt: TGTGCCAGCGGCCCTTCGGGCAGGGATACGCAGTATTTT; CDR3aa: CASGPSGRDTQYF
abundance: .; j_gene: TRBJ1-4; d_gene: .; v_gene: TRBV10-2; CDR3nt: TGCGCCAGCGGCCCTCAGGAGGCCTTTAATGAAAAACTGTTTTTT; CDR3aa: CASGPQEAFNEKLFF
abundance: .; j_gene: TRBJ1-6; d_gene: .; v_gene: TRBV27; CDR3nt: TGTGCCAGCAGTTTACGGCAGAGTAATTCACCCCTCCACTTT; CDR3aa: CASSLRQSNSPLHF
abundance: .; j_gene: TRBJ2-1; d_gene: TRBD1; v_gene: TRBV2; CDR3nt: TGTGCCAGCAGCGAGACAGGGATCTCCTACAATGAGCAGTTCTTC; CDR3aa: CASSETGISYNEQFF
abundance: .; j_gene: TRBJ1-1; d_gene: .; v_gene: TRBV5-1; CDR3nt: TGCGCCAGCAGCTTGGAGGGCTTTTACACTGAAGCTTTCTTT; CDR3aa: CASSLEGFYTEAFF
abundance: .; j_gene: TRBJ2-1; d_gene: .; v_gene: TRBV28; CDR3nt: TGTGCCAGCAGGGGACTCTTAGGAGGTGAGCAGTTCTTC; CDR3aa: CASRGLLGGEQFF
abundance: .; j_gene: TRBJ1-2; d_gene: .; v_gene: TRBV27; CDR3nt: TGTGCCAGCAGGGGATATGGACAGTCTTATGGCTACACCTTC; CDR3aa: CASRGYGQSYGYTF
abundance: .; j_gene: TRBJ2-7; d_gene: .; v_gene: TRBV6-1; CDR3nt: TGTGCCAGCAGTATAACTAGCCGCTCCTACGAGCAGTACTTC; CDR3aa: CASSITSRSYEQYF
abundance: .; j_gene: TRBJ2-2; d_gene: TRBD2; v_gene: TRBV7-2; CDR3nt: TGTGCCAGCAGCTCGATAGCGGGGGCCTTCGCGAACACCGGGGAGCTGTTTTTT; CDR3aa: CASSSIAGAFANTGELFF
abundance: .; j_gene: TRBJ2-7; d_gene: .; v_gene: TRBV2; CDR3nt: TGTGCCAGTAGGGAGTTGTACGAGCAGTACTTC; CDR3aa: CASRELYEQYF
abundance: .; j_gene: TRBJ2-3; d_gene: .; v_gene: TRBV28; CDR3nt: TGTGCCAGCAGTTTATGGGCTAGCACAGATACGCAGTATTTT; CDR3aa: CASSLWASTDTQYF
abundance: .; j_gene: TRBJ2-3; d_gene: TRBD2; v_gene: TRBV7-6; CDR3nt: TGTGCCAGCAGCGCTAGCGGGGGGGCGTCAGATACGCAGTATTTT; CDR3aa: CASSASGGASDTQYF
abundance: few; j_gene: TRBJ1-5; d_gene: .; v_gene: TRBV6-1; CDR3nt: TGTGCCAGCAGTGTCCAGGGGAATCAGCCCCAGCATTTT; CDR3aa: CASSVQGNQPQHF